These 14 T cell receptor beta chains came from one sample sequenced in a study of OX40 agonist ivuxolimab in advanced cancers. Here immunoSEQ multiplex PCR was the method, and the copy in TCRdb shows in-frame clones only, minus some. The profile shows approximately 89,000 clones, approximately 91% of them singletons. The input for sequencing was CD4+ or CD8+ T cells sorted from blood, taken in a trial of the OX40 agonist ivuxolimab. The receptor set was obtained from an adult with an advanced solid tumor such as melanoma, head and neck, liver or kidney cancer.

About this clone: This CDR3 is also generated by other DNA sequences in the sample. The chain links TRBV7-2 to TRBJ2-7; 7 bases fit TRBD1. J lost 3 bases, V lost 5 bases, and 1 base had no gene match. The CDR3 extends over 12 amino acids. CDR1 is SGHTA and CDR2 is FQGNSA in the germline V gene. The CDR3 here is CASSRQGYEQYF. CDR3 coding DNA: TGTGCCAGCAGCCGACAGGGCTACGAGCAGTACTTC.

The rearrangement joins TRBV7-9 to TRBJ2-3; no firm D call. CDR3 length: 11 amino acids. V shed 5 bases and J shed 7 bases, with 7 bases lying between them. Germline CDR1 SEHNR, CDR2 FQNEAQ (reference sequence). The CDR3 DNA is TGTGCCAGCAGCCCAACGAATACGCAGTATTTT. It translates to CASSPTNTQYF.

This chain connects TRBV28 to TRBJ2-7; D may be TRBD1 (5 bases). The germline V gene encodes CDR1 MDHEN and CDR2 SYDVKM. The CDR3 contains 16 residues. V dropped 5 bases and J dropped 6 bases, with 23 bases sitting between them. CDR3 residues: CASSPNSKGYSVEQYF. The CDR3 DNA reads as TGTGCCAGCAGTCCAAATTCGAAGGGGTATTCGGTCGAGCAGTACTTC.

Points on this clone: The germline gene is not matched at one end of the junction; a read error may be the cause. The chain uses TRBV7-9 and TRBJ2-1; possibly TRBD1 for D (5 bases). CDR3 length: 13 amino acids. CDR1 SEHNR and CDR2 FQNEAQ come from the germline V gene (reference sequence). CDR3 protein: CASSLGAENEQFF. The CDR3 DNA reads as TGTGCCAGCAGTTTAGGGGCGGAAAATGAGCAGTTCTTC. The entire variable domain, with the rest obtained from reference TRBV7-9 and TRBJ2-1, is as follows: DTGVSQNPRHKITKRGQNVTFRCDPISEHNRLYWYRQTLGQGPEFLTYFQNEAQLEKSRLLSDRFSAERPKGSFSTLEIQRTEQGDSAMYLCASSLGAENEQFFGPGTRLTVL.

V is TRBV18 and J is TRBJ1-3; no clear D. Germline V CDR1 and CDR2: KGHSH, LQKENI. V shed 5 bases and J shed 3 bases, with 8 bases lying between them. The CDR3 contains 13 residues. In DNA form, the CDR3 reads TGTGCCAGCTCAGATACAAGTGGAAACACCATATATTTT. Translated, it gives CASSDTSGNTIYF.

This clone appeared a few times. The chain employs TRBV19 and TRBJ1-6, with D perhaps matching TRBD1 (6 bases). V lost 6 bases and J 7 bases, leaving 13 bases between the germline ends. CDR1 is LNHDA and CDR2 is SQIVND in the germline V gene (reference sequence). There are 14 residues in the CDR3. CDR3 loop: CASRFGGPNSPLHF. CDR3 bases: TGTGCCAGTAGGTTCGGGGGCCCCAATTCACCCCTCCACTTT. The full variable domain, rest sourced from reference TRBV19 and TRBJ1-6, is DGGITQSPKYLFRKEGQNVTLSCEQNLNHDAMYWYRQDPGQGLRLIYYSQIVNDFQKGDIAEGYSVSREKKESFPLTVTSAQKNPTAFYLCASRFGGPNSPLHFGNGTRLTVT.

The rearrangement uses TRBV7-9 and TRBJ2-2; D is ambiguous. In germline, CDR1 is SEHNR, CDR2 FQNEAQ (reference sequence). V dropped 3 bases and J dropped 4 bases, with 9 bases sitting between them. The CDR3 is 14 residues long. CDR3 sequence reads: CASSLAGVTGELFF. For the CDR3, the DNA is TGTGCCAGCAGCTTGGCAGGAGTCACCGGGGAGCTGTTTTTT.

The chain couples TRBV7-3 to TRBJ2-1; D call uncertain. V gave up 0 bases and J gave up 0 bases, with 6 bases separating them. Germline V CDR1 and CDR2: SGHTA, FQGTGA. CDR3 size: 15 residues. As DNA, the CDR3 is TGTGCCAGCAGCTTAACTAGCAGCTCCTACAATGAGCAGTTCTTC. It translates to CASSLTSSSYNEQFF.

The gene calls are TRBV10-3 and TRBJ1-2, with 8 bases matching TRBD1. The CDR3 loop spans 17 amino acids. V was pared by 6 bases and J by 1 base, with 13 bases of the junction left unmatched. CDR1 and CDR2 (germline): ENHRY, SYGVKD. CDR3 sequence reads: CAIRERTGRPDNYGYTF. Written as DNA, the CDR3 is TGTGCCATCAGAGAAAGGACAGGGCGGCCAGATAACTATGGCTACACCTTC.

The V and J genes are TRBV28 and TRBJ1-1; possible D gene TRBD1, 5 bases. The V end lost 3 bases, the J end lost 11 bases, and 19 bases lay between the germline ends. This CDR3 spans 14 amino acids. From germline, CDR1 is MDHEN and CDR2 SYDVKM. The CDR3 here is CASSLAGGPSLAFF. The CDR3 nucleotides read TGTGCCAGCAGTTTGGCGGGGGGACCAAGCCTTGCTTTCTTT.

This chain links TRBV28 with TRBJ1-3, with D uncertain. The CDR3 loop spans 13 amino acids. The germline gives CDR1 MDHEN, CDR2 SYDVKM. The V end lost 9 bases, the J end lost 4 bases, and 13 bases lay between the germline ends. CDR3 protein: CASIPESGNTIYF. The CDR3 nucleotides are TGTGCCAGTATTCCTGAGTCGGGAAACACCATATATTTT. The whole variable domain, remainder taken from reference TRBV28 and TRBJ1-3, is DVKVTQSSRYLVKRTGEKVFLECVQDMDHENMFWYRQDPGLGLRLIYFSYDVKMKEKGDIPEGYSVSREKKERFSLILESASTNQTSMYLCASIPESGNTIYFGEGSWLTVV.

The genes are TRBV6-6 and TRBJ1-1; no clear D gene. Looked up from germline, CDR1 is MNHNY and CDR2 is SVGAGI (reference sequence). The CDR3 loop spans 14 amino acids. Trimming left V 0 bases short and J 5 bases short, with 10 bases between. The CDR3 bases are TGTGCCAGCAGTTACTCGACCCAGTGGACTGAAGCTTTCTTT. Translation gives CASSYSTQWTEAFF.

CDR3 sequence reads: CAISESLAADTQYF. The CDR3 bases are TGTGCCATCAGTGAGTCTTTAGCTGCAGATACGCAGTATTTT. J is TRBJ2-3 and V is TRBV10-3; D unresolved. Germline V gene data show CDR1 as ENHRY and CDR2 as SYGVKD. This CDR3 contains 14 residues. V was shortened by 0 bases and J by 4 bases, with 8 bases between the two germline ends.

The chain recombines TRBV28 with TRBJ1-3; D not certain. The CDR3 covers 15 residues. V lost 8 bases, J lost 0 bases, and 14 bases lay in between. The germline gives CDR1 MDHEN, CDR2 SYDVKM. CDR3 bases: TGTGCCAGCCTAAGCCCGATTTCCTCTGGAAACACCATATATTTT. Protein sequence: CASLSPISSGNTIYF.